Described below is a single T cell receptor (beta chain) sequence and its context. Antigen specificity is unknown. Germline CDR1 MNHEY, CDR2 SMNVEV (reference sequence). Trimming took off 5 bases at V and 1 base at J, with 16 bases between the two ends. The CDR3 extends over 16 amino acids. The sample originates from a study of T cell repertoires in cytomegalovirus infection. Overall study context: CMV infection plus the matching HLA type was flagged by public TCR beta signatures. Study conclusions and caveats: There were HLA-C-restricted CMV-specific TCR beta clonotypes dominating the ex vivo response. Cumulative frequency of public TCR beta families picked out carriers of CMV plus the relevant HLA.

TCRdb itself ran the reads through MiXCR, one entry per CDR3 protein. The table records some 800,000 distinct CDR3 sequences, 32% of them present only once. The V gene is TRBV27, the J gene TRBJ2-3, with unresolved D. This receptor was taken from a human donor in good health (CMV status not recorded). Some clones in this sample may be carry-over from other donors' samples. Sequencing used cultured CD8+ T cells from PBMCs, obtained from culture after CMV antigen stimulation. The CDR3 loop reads CASSQTGLLRTDTQYF. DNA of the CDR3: TGTGCCAGCAGTCAAACCGGGCTTTTGCGCACAGATACGCAGTATTTT.